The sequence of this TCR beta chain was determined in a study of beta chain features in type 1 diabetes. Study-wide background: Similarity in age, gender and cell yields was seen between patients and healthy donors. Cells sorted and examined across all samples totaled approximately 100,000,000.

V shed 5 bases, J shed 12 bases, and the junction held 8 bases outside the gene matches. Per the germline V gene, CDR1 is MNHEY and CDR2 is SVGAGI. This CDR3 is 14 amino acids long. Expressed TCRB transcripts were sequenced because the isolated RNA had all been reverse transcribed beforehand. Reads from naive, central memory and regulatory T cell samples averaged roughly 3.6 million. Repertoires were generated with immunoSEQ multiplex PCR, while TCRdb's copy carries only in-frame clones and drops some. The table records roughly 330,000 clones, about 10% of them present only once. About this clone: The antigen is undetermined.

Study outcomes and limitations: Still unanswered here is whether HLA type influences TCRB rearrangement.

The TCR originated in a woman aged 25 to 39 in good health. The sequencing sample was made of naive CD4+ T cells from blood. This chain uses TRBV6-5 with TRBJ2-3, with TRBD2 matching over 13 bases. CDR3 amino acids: CASSPGTSGAPQYF. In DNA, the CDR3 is TGTGCCAGCAGTCCCGGGACTAGCGGGGCACCACAGTATTTT.